This passage covers 3 T cell receptor beta chains from one sample sequenced in a study of blood T cells in healthy people across ages. Alongside a J-beta primer mix, a sample-barcoded 5' primer served in a second PCR lasting about 7 to 11 cycles. TCRdb redid the calling of the 5' RACE reads with MiXCR, one entry per CDR3 protein. The sample yields some 930,000 distinct CDR3 sequences, 25% to 30% seen once. These same data were also listed under a study on T cells of mothers and their children.

Sample: blood. These receptors were taken from a woman in her thirties or forties in good health.

This clonotype appeared a few times. This rearrangement joins TRBV20-1 to TRBJ1-1; maybe TRBD1 (5 bases). This CDR3 spans 13 amino acids. CDR1 and CDR2 from the germline V gene are DFQATT and SNEGSKA (reference sequence). CDR3 protein: CSPRQGVGTEAFF. CDR3 coding DNA: TGCAGCCCCAGGCAGGGTGTGGGCACTGAAGCTTTCTTT.

The chain carries TRBV29-1 and TRBJ2-7; 8 nucleotides align to TRBD1. Unmatched junction bases numbered 11, after V lost 5 bases and J lost 5 bases. CDR1 and CDR2 from the germline V gene are SQVTM and ANQGSEA. CDR3 length: 14 amino acids. The CDR3 loop reads CSVTRTGRFDEQYF. The CDR3 DNA follows: TGCAGCGTTACCCGGACAGGGAGGTTCGACGAGCAGTACTTC.

The chain carries TRBV7-8 and TRBJ1-5, with 7 positions matching TRBD1. Germline trimming cut 3 bases from V and 0 bases from J; bases unmatched to any gene: 5. This CDR3 has 16 amino acids. Germline V CDR1 and CDR2: SGHVS, FQNEAQ. In DNA form, the CDR3 reads TGTGCCAGCAGCTTTGGGACAGTTTATAGCAATCAGCCCCAGCATTTT. This encodes CASSFGTVYSNQPQHF. Supplemented by reference TRBV7-8 and TRBJ1-5, the full variable domain reads GAGVSQSPRYKVAKRGQDVALRCDPISGHVSLFWYQQALGQGPEFLTYFQNEAQLDKSGLPSDRFFAERPEGSVSTLKIQRTQQEDSAVYLCASSFGTVYSNQPQHFGDGTRLSIL.